A selection of T cell receptor beta chains follows, all from one sample in a study of CD8 T cells in ankylosing spondylitis. TCRdb analysed the 5' RACE reads with MiXCR anew, one entry per CDR3 protein. The sample shows about 90,000 distinct CDR3 sequences, more than 25% of them seen only once. Specimen: blood, either unsorted or a sorted T cell fraction (not recorded which). All receptors come from a male donor with ankylosing spondylitis or in good health (not recorded which). Both conserved end residues are part of each CDR3. The D gene is left open where the match is weak. Rows give clone size only sometimes, using once, few, many, or a class for an expanded clone.

V gene	D gene	J gene	clone size	CDR3 protein	CDR3 DNA
TRBV7-2	-	TRBJ2-4	once	CASSPQTRAHNIQYF	TGTGCCAGCAGCCCCCAGACAAGGGCTCATAACATTCAGTACTTC
TRBV5-5	-	TRBJ2-3	-	CASSSQNRLSTDTQYF	TGTGCCAGCAGCTCCCAAAACAGATTGAGCACAGATACGCAGTATTTT
TRBV11-2	TRBD2	TRBJ2-1	-	CASSSAGTSYYNEQFF	TGTGCCAGCAGCTCCGCCGGGACTAGCTACTACAATGAGCAGTTCTTC
TRBV20-1	-	TRBJ2-3	many	CSAPGGGSTDTQYF	TGCAGTGCCCCAGGGGGGGGTAGCACAGATACGCAGTATTTT
TRBV5-1	TRBD1	TRBJ2-3	-	CASSFGTGGDTQYF	TGCGCCAGCAGCTTTGGGACAGGGGGAGATACGCAGTATTTT
TRBV7-9	-	TRBJ2-2	-	CASSPPGDGGELFF	TGTGCCAGCAGCCCTCCGGGGGACGGCGGGGAGCTGTTTTTT
TRBV5-1	TRBD1	TRBJ2-1	-	CASSLGQGGSNEQFF	TGCGCCAGCAGCCTTGGACAGGGGGGTAGCAATGAGCAGTTCTTC
TRBV3-1	-	TRBJ1-2	once	CASSQLQESYTF	TGTGCCAGCAGCCAACTCCAGGAGAGCTACACCTTC
TRBV7-2	TRBD1	TRBJ1-1	-	CASSPWTGTNTEAFF	TGTGCCAGCAGCCCCTGGACAGGGACGAACACTGAAGCTTTCTTT
TRBV5-1	-	TRBJ1-3	-	CASSLGTVGNTIYF	TGCGCCAGCAGCTTGGGGACTGTAGGAAACACCATATATTTT
TRBV20-1	TRBD1	TRBJ2-3	few	CSARPWTGGDTDTQYF	TGCAGTGCTAGGCCCTGGACAGGGGGCGATACAGATACGCAGTATTTT
TRBV10-3	TRBD1	TRBJ1-1	few	CAIRRTGQGNTEAFF	TGTGCCATCAGAAGGACGGGACAGGGGAACACTGAAGCTTTCTTT
TRBV20-1	TRBD2	TRBJ2-3	-	CSASASGVTDTQYF	TGCAGTGCTTCCGCCAGCGGGGTCACAGATACGCAGTATTTT
TRBV20-1	-	TRBJ1-4	many	CSVPAANEKLFF	TGCAGTGTCCCGGCGGCGAATGAAAAACTGTTTTTT
TRBV20-1	-	TRBJ1-1	many	CSARPGERGAFF	TGCAGTGCTAGACCAGGGGAGCGTGGAGCTTTCTTT
TRBV20-1	TRBD2	TRBJ2-1	few	CSAPPQGLAVRINEQFF	TGCAGTGCCCCTCCCCAGGGACTAGCGGTCCGAATAAATGAGCAGTTCTTC
TRBV7-2	-	TRBJ2-2	-	CASSLTGRVNTGELFF	TGTGCCAGCAGCTTAACCGGACGAGTGAACACCGGGGAGCTGTTTTTT
TRBV24-1	-	TRBJ2-1	-	CATSETSINEQFF	TGTGCCACCAGTGAGACTAGTATTAATGAGCAGTTCTTC
TRBV7-9	-	TRBJ1-6	many	CASSLEAGRSPLHF	TGTGCCAGCAGCCTGGAGGCAGGTCGGTCACCCCTCCACTTT
TRBV3-1	-	TRBJ2-1	-	CASSQLPTTEQFF	TGTGCCAGCAGCCAACTTCCAACAACTGAGCAGTTCTTC